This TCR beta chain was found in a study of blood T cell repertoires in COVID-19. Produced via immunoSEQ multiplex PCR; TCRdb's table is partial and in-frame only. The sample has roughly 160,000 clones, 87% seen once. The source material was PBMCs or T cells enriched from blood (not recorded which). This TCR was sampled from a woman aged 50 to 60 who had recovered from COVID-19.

CDR3 region: CASSIGAGMGETQYF. The CDR3 DNA is TGTGCCAGTAGTATCGGCGCAGGGATGGGAGAGACCCAGTACTTC. The chain uses TRBV19 and TRBJ2-5; weak D call: TRBD1 (5 bases). Germline V gives CDR1 LNHDA, CDR2 SQIVND (reference sequence). The CDR3 consists of 15 residues. Trimming pared 3 bases from V and 4 bases from J, leaving 15 bases between. The full variable domain, rest sourced from reference TRBV19 and TRBJ2-5, is DGGITQSPKYLFRKEGQNVTLSCEQNLNHDAMYWYRQDPGQGLRLIYYSQIVNDFQKGDIAEGYSVSREKKESFPLTVTSAQKNPTAFYLCASSIGAGMGETQYFGPGTRLLVL.